The 30 T cell receptor beta chains listed next were all sequenced from one sample in a study of T cell responses to AZD1222 COVID-19 vaccine. The data were produced by immunoSEQ multiplex PCR, yet TCRdb's version contains in-frame clones alone and is incomplete. The table records roughly 120,000 clones, around 84% of them present only once. The sequenced sample was peripheral blood, obtained 28 days after the second AZD1222 dose. These receptors all stem from an adult who received the AZD1222 COVID-19 vaccine.

The chain carries TRBV18 and TRBJ2-1; D is uncertain. The V and J ends lost 5 bases and 6 bases respectively, with 5 bases between them. The V gene's germline CDR1 is KGHSH and CDR2 LQKENI. The CDR3 sequence is 11 residues long. The CDR3 sequence is CASSSPNEQFF. The CDR3 coding sequence is TGTGCCAGCTCATCCCCCAATGAGCAGTTCTTC.

J is TRBJ1-1 and V is TRBV6-5; D is ambiguous. The V end was cut by 2 bases, the J end by 0 bases, with 4 bases between. Germline V gene lookup returns CDR1 MNHEY and CDR2 SVGAGI. The CDR3 spans 13 residues. The CDR3 here is CASSYGMNTEAFF. CDR3 coding DNA: TGTGCCAGCAGTTACGGCATGAACACTGAAGCTTTCTTT.

V gene TRBV4-3 combines with J gene TRBJ1-2, with 9 bases aligning to TRBD1. Germline V gene lookup returns CDR1 LGHNA and CDR2 YSLEER. The V and J ends lost 3 bases and 8 bases, in that order; junction bases with no gene match: 10. The CDR3 is 15 amino acids. DNA of the CDR3: TGCGCCAGCAGCCAGCCGGGACAGGGTAAGGAAGGCTACACCTTC. This translates into CASSQPGQGKEGYTF.

J is TRBJ2-5 and V is TRBV6-2 or TRBV6-3; 8 bases line up with TRBD2. The trim removed 5 bases at V and 1 base at J, leaving 6 bases unmatched. CDR1 is MNHEY and CDR2 is SVGEGT in the germline V gene. The CDR3 consists of 15 residues. CDR3 DNA: TGTGCCAGCAGTCGAATCCGGGGGGGCCAAGAGACCCAGTACTTC. Its translation: CASSRIRGGQETQYF.

This clone was detected only once. J is TRBJ2-2 and V is TRBV24-1, with 7 bases lining up with TRBD1. From germline, CDR1 is KGHDR and CDR2 SFDVKD. The trim removed 2 bases at V and 0 bases at J, leaving 2 bases unmatched. This CDR3 region has 16 residues. This CDR3 is CATSDSGTANTGELFF. CDR3 coding DNA: TGTGCCACCAGTGATTCCGGGACAGCGAACACCGGGGAGCTGTTTTTT.

V gene TRBV18 combines with J gene TRBJ1-1; D is ambiguous. The V gene lost 4 bases and the J gene lost 3 bases, with 9 bases spanning the gap. The CDR3 spans 13 residues. Germline lookup yields CDR1 KGHSH and CDR2 LQKENI. The DNA for the CDR3 is TGTGCCAGCTCACTTCAGGTTTACACTGAAGCTTTCTTT. As protein: CASSLQVYTEAFF.

The CDR3 reads CASTQGAPLANYGYTF. CDR3 DNA sequence: TGCGCCAGCACGCAGGGTGCCCCGCTAGCTAACTATGGCTACACCTTC. The chain carries TRBV5-1 and TRBJ1-2, with D maybe TRBD1 (5 bases). V dropped 6 bases and J dropped 0 bases, with 18 bases sitting between them. CDR1 is SGHRS and CDR2 is YFSETQ in the germline V gene. The CDR3 contains 16 residues.

The chain combines TRBV10-3 with TRBJ2-5; 10 nucleotides line up with TRBD1. This CDR3 is built from 15 residues. The V segment lost 3 bases and the J segment 4 bases; nucleotides outside the gene matches: 5. Germline CDR1 reads ENHRY; CDR2 reads SYGVKD. CDR3 region: CAISEGQGGLETQYF. In DNA, the CDR3 is TGTGCCATCAGTGAAGGACAGGGGGGATTAGAGACCCAGTACTTC.

This clone has only one observation. V is TRBV10-3 and J is TRBJ2-1; D remains ambiguous. The germline V gene encodes CDR1 ENHRY and CDR2 SYGVKD. Trimming removed 0 bases at V and 1 base at J, with 4 bases between. CDR3 length: 14 residues. Written as DNA, the CDR3 is TGTGCCATCAGTGAGTCAGGTTCCTACAATGAGCAGTTCTTC. This gives the protein CAISESGSYNEQFF.

V usage is TRBV4-3 and J usage is TRBJ2-3; possible D gene TRBD1, 7 bases. The CDR3 runs 18 residues. Germline V gene sequence: CDR1 LGHNA, CDR2 YSLEER. The V end was cut by 0 bases, the J end by 2 bases, with 18 bases between. The CDR3 DNA sequence: TGCGCCAGCAGCCAAGAACAGGGGACTGGGTTCTCCACAGATACGCAGTATTTT. Amino acids: CASSQEQGTGFSTDTQYF.

This clone was detected only once. The chain couples TRBV18 to TRBJ1-2; D is uncertain. In germline, CDR1 is KGHSH, CDR2 LQKENI. The CDR3 is 15 residues long. Trimming removed 0 bases at V and 7 bases at J, with 15 bases between. CDR3: CASSPPGKVLGGYTF. The CDR3, as DNA: TGTGCCAGCTCACCACCGGGTAAGGTTCTGGGTGGCTACACCTTC.

The rearrangement uses TRBV7-3 and TRBJ2-1, with D perhaps TRBD1 or TRBD2 (7 bases each). Trimming took off 5 bases at V and 8 bases at J, with 19 bases between the two ends. The V gene's germline CDR1 is SGHTA and CDR2 FQGTGA. The CDR3 has 15 amino acids. CDR3 loop: CASSPQGGPFDEQFF. CDR3 nucleotides: TGTGCCAGCAGCCCGCAGGGGGGGCCTTTCGATGAGCAGTTCTTC.

The count of this clone is one. The chain links TRBV30 to TRBJ2-2, with D tentatively TRBD2 (5 bases). The CDR3 consists of 13 residues. CDR1 and CDR2 (germline): GTSNPN, SVGIG (reference sequence). Trimming removed 0 bases at V and 6 bases at J, with 8 bases between. The CDR3 sequence: CAWSVFGAGELFF. CDR3 DNA sequence: TGTGCCTGGAGTGTATTCGGGGCCGGGGAGCTGTTTTTT.

The chain uses TRBV10-2 and TRBJ1-1; TRBD1 agrees at 9 bases. V dropped 3 bases and J dropped 4; count of bases not matched to a gene: 6. This CDR3 spans 15 amino acids. The germline CDR1 and CDR2 sequences are WSHSY and SAAADI. CDR3 coding DNA: TGCGCCAGCAGTGACGGACAGGGGACGGGCACTGAAGCTTTCTTT. Translating gives CASSDGQGTGTEAFF.

This chain joins TRBV11-2 and TRBJ1-5; possibly TRBD1 for D (6 bases). Germline-derived CDR1 and CDR2 are SGHAT and FQNNGV. Between the trimmed V and J ends, which lost 0 bases and 1 base, there was a span of 10 bases. The CDR3 consists of 16 residues. CDR3: CASSLEGGASNQPQHF. The CDR3 nucleotides are TGTGCCAGCAGCTTAGAGGGGGGCGCGAGCAATCAGCCCCAGCATTTT.

V is TRBV7-6 and J is TRBJ1-2; 7 bases match TRBD1. With 5 bases clipped from V and 4 bases from J, the junction kept 10 bases outside the gene matches. The CDR3 has 15 amino acids. Germline V CDR1 and CDR2: SGHVS, FNYEAQ. CDR3 in amino acids: CASSLQGVGTYGYTF. CDR3 nucleotide sequence: TGTGCCAGCAGCCTCCAGGGGGTAGGGACCTATGGCTACACCTTC.

This chain links TRBV4-1 with TRBJ2-7; D possibly corresponds to TRBD2 (5 bases). The CDR3 runs to 15 residues. Germline V gene lookup returns CDR1 MGHRA and CDR2 YSYEKL. V shed 2 bases and J shed 4 bases, with 15 bases lying between them. The CDR3 DNA reads as TGCGCCAGCAGCCAATTTGGACTTGGAAAGTACGAGCAGTACTTC. Its protein is CASSQFGLGKYEQYF.

The rearrangement links TRBV7-2 to TRBJ1-2; a weak D match, TRBD1 (5 bases). The CDR3 runs to 14 residues. CDR1 and CDR2 from the germline V gene are SGHTA and FQGNSA. V lost 5 bases, J lost 8 bases, and 18 bases lay in between. The CDR3 nucleotides read TGTGCCAGCAGCCCCCCATGGGGGTCAGAAGGCTACACCTTC. Protein sequence: CASSPPWGSEGYTF.

This clone occurred once. The V call is TRBV3-1 (or the pseudogene TRBV3-2), the J call TRBJ2-7; no clear D gene. V shed 2 bases and J shed 6 bases, with 11 bases lying between them. Germline lookup yields CDR1 LGHDT and CDR2 YNNKEL (reference sequence). This CDR3 region has 13 residues. The CDR3, as DNA: TGTGCCAGCAGCCAATCCTATTTACGCGAGCAGTACTTC. Its translation: CASSQSYLREQYF.

This clone occurred a few times. The chain has TRBV7-2 and TRBJ1-4, with 7 bases identical to TRBD1. V shed 5 bases, J shed 7 bases, and the junction held 10 bases outside the gene matches. The CDR3 totals 15 residues. Germline CDR1 and CDR2: SGHTA and FQGNSA. This CDR3 is CASSAYRGAGEKLFF. CDR3 in DNA: TGTGCCAGCAGCGCATACAGGGGTGCGGGTGAAAAACTGTTTTTT.

About this clone: Additional DNA sequences in this sample encode the identical CDR3. J is TRBJ2-7 and V is TRBV12-3 or TRBV12-4; no clear D gene. V was shortened by 4 bases and J by 2 bases, with 6 bases between the two germline ends. The CDR3 loop spans 12 amino acids. The CDR3 spells CASSSAPYEQYF. For the CDR3, the DNA is TGTGCCAGCAGTTCCGCCCCCTACGAGCAGTACTTC.

The chain combines TRBV27 with TRBJ1-5; D remains unclear. Trimming left V 4 bases short and J 7 bases short, with 8 bases between. Germline CDR1 reads MNHEY; CDR2 reads SMNVEV (reference sequence). This CDR3 has 12 residues. The CDR3 DNA sequence: TGTGCCAGCAGTTCGGGGAGCCAGCCCCAGCATTTT. Its protein product is CASSSGSQPQHF.

The chain combines TRBV2 with TRBJ2-3; D unresolved. V lost 2 bases, J lost 2 bases, and 5 bases lay in between. Germline CDR1 reads SNHLY; CDR2 reads FYNNEI. The CDR3 loop spans 13 amino acids. The CDR3 region has the DNA TGTGCCAGCAGTGAACGGTACACAGATACGCAGTATTTT. Protein sequence: CASSERYTDTQYF.

The CDR3 nucleotides are TGTGCCAGCTCACCCGCAGCGGGAGTCTCCTACGAGCAGTACTTC. Protein sequence: CASSPAAGVSYEQYF. This chain links TRBV18 with TRBJ2-7; 8 bases match TRBD2. Unmatched junction bases numbered 4, after V lost 3 bases and J lost 0 bases. CDR1 is KGHSH, CDR2 LQKENI, per germline. This CDR3 has 15 residues.

The V and J genes are TRBV5-1 and TRBJ1-4; D is unresolved. Looked up from germline, CDR1 is SGHRS and CDR2 is YFSETQ. The CDR3 length is 14 residues. Trimming stripped 3 bases from V and 5 bases from J, with 11 bases between. The CDR3: CASSSTGRNEKLFF. In DNA, the CDR3 is TGCGCCAGCAGCTCCACGGGGAGGAATGAAAAACTGTTTTTT.

This clone has a handful of counts. The chain employs TRBV24-1 and TRBJ1-2, with D perhaps TRBD1 (5 bases). The CDR3 runs to 14 residues. The germline CDR1 and CDR2 sequences are KGHDR and SFDVKD. V was pared by 2 bases and J by 4 bases, with 10 bases between. As DNA, the CDR3 is TGTGCCACCAGTGATTCCAGGGTTCGCTATGGCTACACCTTC. Its translation: CATSDSRVRYGYTF.

V usage is TRBV9 and J usage is TRBJ2-5; no reliable D call. Germline CDR1 is SGDLS and CDR2 is YYNGEE. The CDR3 has 13 residues. The V end was cut by 0 bases, the J end by 4 bases, with 7 bases between. CDR3 in DNA: TGTGCCAGCAGCGTAGCGTTCGGAGAGACCCAGTACTTC. Residues: CASSVAFGETQYF.

The chain joins TRBV28 to TRBJ1-5; tentatively, D is TRBD1 (6 bases). CDR1 MDHEN and CDR2 SYDVKM come from the germline V gene. CDR3 length: 16 amino acids. The ends were cut back, 6 bases at V and 4 bases at J, with 19 bases in the middle. The CDR3 region is CASSSRGQNLNQPQHF. The CDR3 DNA sequence: TGTGCCAGCAGCAGCCGCGGACAGAATCTAAATCAGCCCCAGCATTTT.

The chain uses TRBV4-1 and TRBJ2-6; D remains ambiguous. This CDR3 region has 16 residues. V gave up 0 bases and J gave up 2 bases, with 8 bases separating them. The V gene's germline CDR1 is MGHRA and CDR2 YSYEKL. The chain's CDR3 is CASSQEPSAGANVLTF. The DNA of the CDR3 is TGCGCCAGCAGCCAAGAGCCCTCGGCTGGGGCCAACGTCCTGACTTTC.

This clone was found once. This chain connects TRBV5-1 to TRBJ1-1; D ambiguous. Per germline, CDR1 SGHRS and CDR2 YFSETQ. Trimming cost V 1 base and J 2 bases, with 6 bases left between them. The CDR3 runs to 13 residues. CDR3 in DNA: TGCGCCAGCAGCTTGAGCAGAAACACTGAAGCTTTCTTT. This sequence encodes CASSLSRNTEAFF.